This T cell receptor beta chain was sequenced for a study of T cell responses to AZD1222 COVID-19 vaccine (dated by TCRdb to about 2021). Study-level background: TCR sequencing covered 230 to 250 trial participants: 207 given two doses of AZD1222 and 26 given two doses of MenACWY control vaccine. Trial participants were enrolled by age into 18-55, 56-69 and 70-plus year subgroups, with approximately 160, 26 and 62 TCR-sequenced participants respectively.

The CDR3 regions of human TCRbeta chains were subjected to immunosequencing. The published analysis was carried out like this. Repertoire TCRs were matched against a reference library of SARS-CoV-2-specific TCRs generated with the MIRA antigen-specificity platform. Breadth meant the fraction of unique TCRs that were SARS-CoV-2-associated, whereas depth meant the fraction of total T cells that were SARS-CoV-2-associated. Each spike-specific TCR was assigned to its reactive spike region and to a CD4 or CD8 class using the MIRA data. Log10-transformed breadth and depth values were compared by one-way ANOVA with Sidak's multiple comparisons tests. Drawn from immuneACCESS, this table holds only the in-frame rearrangements with V and J called that TCRdb kept. Clones are partly lost; checked studies trace under half to an unresolved V gene and leave the rest unexplained. V and J calls plus clone size are reproduced from that table; the DNA served to infer D and trimming. Within this sample are 90,000 to 100,000 clones, with approximately 84% of them counted one time only. The top ten clones comprise 12% to 15% of the sample.

Broader findings and caveats from the paper: Participants were mostly white British and included more females than males, and it was suggested by the authors that clonal diversity may have been underestimated. Only six AZD1222 recipients were SARS-CoV-2 seropositive at baseline, limiting conclusions about previously exposed vaccinees. After two AZD1222 doses, spike-specific TCR breadth and depth were significantly higher than at day 0 and than in MenACWY recipients. Reportedly, close to half of the unique spike-specific TCRs recognized epitopes lying outside the regions that are mutated in the B.1.351 and B.1.1.7 variants. Because no day 14 peak-response samples were available, repertoires were characterized only after the peak T cell response. The 56-69-year group was small, and its depth increase did not reach significance, likely because of low power. CD4 TCRs associated with the vaccine covered the entire spike protein, and the dominant responses were in regions 160-218 and 743-854.

The sample's time point label is to be understood as: about 28 days (+/-7) after the second vaccine dose. AZD1222 recipients given second doses at about 4 weeks or at about 12 weeks were pooled, since spike-specific TCR depth and breadth were not found to differ between the two schedules. The vaccinee samples were drawn from two UK trials, COV001 and COV002, one of which was a single-blind randomized controlled phase 2/3 trial testing AZD1222 (ChAdOx1 nCoV-19) in healthy adults. For TCRbeta chain sequencing, PBMC samples were collected from trial participants at day 0 and at day 28 after the second dose. As concerns this clone: Its binding antigen is unknown. The germline gene is not matched at one end of the junction; a read error may be the cause.

Inclusive of the bounding cysteine and phenylalanine, the CDR3 is 12 residues long. Just CDR3 DNA is preserved here, 36 bases in frame from base 1. The germline V gene supplies CDR1 ENHRY and CDR2 SYGVKD. Recombination linked TRBV10-3 to TRBJ2-2; the D gene assignment is ambiguous. Source: peripheral blood, taken 28 days after the second AZD1222 dose. The source is an adult who received the AZD1222 COVID-19 vaccine. This receptor carries the CDR3 CAIRELAGELFF. The bases are TGTGCCATCAGAGAGTTGGCCGGGGAGCTGTTTTTT.